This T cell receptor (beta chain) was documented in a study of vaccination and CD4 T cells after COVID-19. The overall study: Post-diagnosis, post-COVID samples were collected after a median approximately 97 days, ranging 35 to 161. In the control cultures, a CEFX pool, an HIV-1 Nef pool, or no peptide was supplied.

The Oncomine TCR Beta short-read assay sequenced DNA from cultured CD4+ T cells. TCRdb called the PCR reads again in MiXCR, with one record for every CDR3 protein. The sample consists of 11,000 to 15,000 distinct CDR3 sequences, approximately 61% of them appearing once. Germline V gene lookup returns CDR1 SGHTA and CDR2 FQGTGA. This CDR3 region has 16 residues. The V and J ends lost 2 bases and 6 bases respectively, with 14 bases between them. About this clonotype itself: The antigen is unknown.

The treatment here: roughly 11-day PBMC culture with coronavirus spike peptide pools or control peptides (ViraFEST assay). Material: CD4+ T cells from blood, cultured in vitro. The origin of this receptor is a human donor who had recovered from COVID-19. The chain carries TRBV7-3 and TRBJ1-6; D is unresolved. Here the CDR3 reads CASSLLPFSFNSPLHF. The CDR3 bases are TGTGCCAGCAGCTTATTGCCATTTTCGTTTAATTCACCCCTCCACTTT.